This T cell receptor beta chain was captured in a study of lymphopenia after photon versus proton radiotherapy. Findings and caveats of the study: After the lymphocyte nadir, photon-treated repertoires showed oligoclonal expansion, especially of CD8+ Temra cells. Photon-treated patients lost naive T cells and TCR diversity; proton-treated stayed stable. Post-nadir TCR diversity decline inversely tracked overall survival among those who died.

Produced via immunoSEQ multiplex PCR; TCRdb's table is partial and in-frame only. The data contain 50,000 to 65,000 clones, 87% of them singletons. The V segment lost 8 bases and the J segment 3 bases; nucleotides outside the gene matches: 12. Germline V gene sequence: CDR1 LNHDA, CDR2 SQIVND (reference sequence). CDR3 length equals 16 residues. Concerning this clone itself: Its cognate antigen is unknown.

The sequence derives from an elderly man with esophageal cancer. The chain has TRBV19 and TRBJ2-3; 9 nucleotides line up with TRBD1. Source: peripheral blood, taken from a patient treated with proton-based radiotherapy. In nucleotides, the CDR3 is TGTGCCAGTTCCAACAGGGGGCGGGAGTCGACAGATACGCAGTATTTT. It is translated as CASSNRGRESTDTQYF.